A selection of T cell receptor beta chains follows, all from one sample in a study of blood T cell repertoires in COVID-19. The protocol was immunoSEQ multiplex PCR, while the TCRdb copy is restricted to in-frame clones and leaves out a portion. The repertoire holds around 300,000 clones, roughly nine tenths seen once, with roughly a tenth in the top ten. The sample comprised PBMCs or T cells enriched from blood (not recorded which). The receptors stem from a woman younger than 45 who had recovered from COVID-19. Each CDR3 is given with its conserved first and last residue. The order of the fields is J gene, clone size, D gene, V gene, CDR3 protein, CDR3 DNA. A D gene is named only where the DNA matches it firmly. Clone size appears in some rows only: once, few, many, or a class for an expanded clone.

>TRBJ1-2|once|TRBD1|TRBV3-1/TRBV3-2
CASSQDAGGDGYTF
TGTGCCAGCAGCCAAGATGCAGGGGGAGATGGCTACACCTTC
>TRBJ2-7|.|.|TRBV5-4
CASSLYGRGYEQYF
TGTGCCAGCAGCTTGTACGGGAGAGGATACGAGCAGTACTTC
>TRBJ2-7|.|.|TRBV2
CASHTTYEQYF
TGTGCCAGCCATACTACCTACGAGCAGTACTTC
>TRBJ1-1|.|.|TRBV3-1/TRBV3-2
CASSQESGRALFEAFF
TGTGCCAGCAGCCAAGAATCGGGGAGGGCCCTCTTTGAAGCTTTCTTT
>TRBJ2-4|.|.|TRBV5-4
CASSLRQGGFGNIQYF
TGTGCCAGCAGCTTGCGGCAGGGGGGTTTCGGGAACATTCAGTACTTC
>TRBJ1-4|.|.|TRBV3-1/TRBV3-2
CASSPGTGGSEKLFF
TGTGCCAGCAGCCCCGGGACGGGAGGTAGTGAAAAACTGTTTTTT
>TRBJ1-2|.|.|TRBV5-1
CASSLEWERGFKSGYTF
TGCGCCAGCAGCTTAGAATGGGAGCGGGGCTTTAAGAGTGGCTACACCTTC
>TRBJ2-5|.|.|TRBV3-1/TRBV3-2
CASRAKGETQYF
TGTGCCAGCAGGGCGAAGGGGGAGACCCAGTACTTC
>TRBJ2-7|.|TRBD2|TRBV5-1
CASSGGLAGVSYEQYF
TGCGCCAGCAGCGGGGGACTAGCGGGAGTCTCCTACGAGCAGTACTTC
>TRBJ1-6|.|TRBD1|TRBV30
CAWSVGGQGDSPLHF
TGTGCCTGGAGTGTCGGGGGACAGGGTGATTCACCCCTCCACTTT
>TRBJ1-3|.|.|TRBV6-5
CASINRRSGNTIYF
TGTGCCAGCATTAACAGGCGGTCTGGAAACACCATATATTTT
>TRBJ2-1|.|TRBD2|TRBV3-1/TRBV3-2
CASSQMASGGFEQFF
TGTGCCAGCAGCCAAATGGCTAGCGGGGGCTTTGAGCAGTTCTTC
>TRBJ1-4|once|.|TRBV19
CASTGRGGPEKLFF
TGTGCCAGTACCGGACGGGGGGGACCCGAAAAACTGTTTTTT
>TRBJ1-2|.|.|TRBV27
CASSLSRRGEVYGYTF
TGTGCCAGCAGTTTATCGAGGAGGGGAGAGGTCTATGGCTACACCTTC
>TRBJ2-1|.|TRBD1|TRBV12-5
CASFPFGQGLNNEQFF
TGTGCTAGTTTCCCTTTTGGACAGGGGTTAAACAATGAGCAGTTCTTC
>TRBJ1-1|.|TRBD1|TRBV19
CASHKSGTGDARNTEAFF
TGTGCCAGCCATAAATCCGGGACAGGGGATGCCAGGAACACTGAAGCTTTCTTT
>TRBJ2-7|.|TRBD1|TRBV30
CAWSSPWWDSLYEQYF
TGTGCCTGGAGTTCTCCTTGGTGGGACAGCCTCTACGAGCAGTACTTC
>TRBJ2-7|.|.|TRBV2
CASYLNIAVENYEQYF
TGTGCCAGCTATCTTAACATCGCCGTCGAAAACTACGAGCAGTACTTC
>TRBJ2-7|.|.|TRBV3-1/TRBV3-2
CASSQDWGSGTYEQYF
TGTGCCAGCAGCCAAGATTGGGGTAGCGGAACCTACGAGCAGTACTTC
>TRBJ2-3|once|.|TRBV6-1
CASSDGTPYTDTQYF
TGTGCCAGCAGTGATGGGACTCCGTACACAGATACGCAGTATTTT
>TRBJ1-2|.|.|TRBV13
CASSLSRANYGYTF
TGTGCCAGCAGCTTATCTCGGGCTAACTATGGCTACACCTTC
>TRBJ1-2|.|TRBD1|TRBV6-5
CASSYSADRGGNGYTF
TGTGCCAGCAGTTACTCAGCGGACAGGGGAGGTAATGGCTACACCTTC
>TRBJ1-4|once|.|TRBV18
CASSLLVASTNEKLFF
TGTGCCAGCTCACTGCTTGTCGCGTCAACTAATGAAAAACTGTTTTTT
>TRBJ2-7|.|TRBD2|TRBV3-1/TRBV3-2
CASSGTRLAGVEQYF
TGTGCCAGCAGCGGGACCCGACTAGCGGGAGTTGAGCAGTACTTC
>TRBJ2-3|.|TRBD2|TRBV7-2
CASSLTSGYTDTQYF
TGTGCCAGCAGCTTGACTAGCGGGTACACAGATACGCAGTATTTT
>TRBJ2-7|.|.|TRBV19
CASSGGLRSSYEQYF
TGTGCCAGTAGTGGAGGGTTGCGAAGCTCCTACGAGCAGTACTTC
>TRBJ2-5|.|.|TRBV5-1
CASSLNGVVETQYF
TGCGCCAGCAGCTTAAACGGGGTGGTGGAGACCCAGTACTTC
>TRBJ2-5|once|TRBD2|TRBV6-5
CASTPGGANQETQYF
TGTGCCAGCACCCCGGGGGGGGCAAACCAAGAGACCCAGTACTTC
>TRBJ2-1|.|TRBD2|TRBV7-9
CASSLALAGDPRRDNEQFF
TGTGCCAGCAGCTTAGCGCTAGCGGGAGACCCGAGGAGGGACAATGAGCAGTTCTTC
>TRBJ2-7|.|.|TRBV20-1
CSASKPDYEQYF
TGCAGTGCTAGTAAGCCTGACTACGAGCAGTACTTC
>TRBJ1-1|.|.|TRBV29-1
CSVGQDEAFF
TGCAGCGTTGGACAGGATGAAGCTTTCTTT
>TRBJ1-4|.|TRBD1|TRBV5-4
CASSQDRGLTNEKLFF
TGTGCCAGCAGCCAGGACAGGGGGCTAACTAATGAAAAACTGTTTTTT
>TRBJ2-7|once|.|TRBV28
CASSFAGAGYEQYF
TGTGCCAGCAGTTTCGCGGGGGCGGGCTACGAGCAGTACTTC
>TRBJ2-1|.|TRBD1|TRBV7-2
CASSSDRGVNEQFF
TGTGCCAGCAGCTCCGACAGGGGTGTAAATGAGCAGTTCTTC
>TRBJ2-7|.|.|TRBV18
CASSPPAHTAYEQYF
TGTGCCAGCTCACCACCGGCCCACACAGCCTACGAGCAGTACTTC
>TRBJ2-2|.|TRBD2|TRBV5-8
CASREGLGGQNTGELFF
TGTGCCAGCAGAGAGGGGCTGGGAGGGCAGAACACCGGGGAGCTGTTTTTT
>TRBJ2-7|.|TRBD1|TRBV28
CASRPPGQGYEQYF
TGTGCCAGCCGACCCCCGGGACAGGGCTACGAGCAGTACTTC
>TRBJ1-4|.|TRBD1|TRBV30
CAWRTGQGDSLLFF
TGTGCCTGGAGAACGGGACAGGGAGACTCTTTGCTGTTTTTT
>TRBJ2-7|.|TRBD1|TRBV6-5
CASSRDRAYEQYF
TGTGCCAGCAGCCGCGACAGGGCATACGAGCAGTACTTC
>TRBJ2-1|.|.|TRBV11-3
CASSPQAGTYNEQFF
TGTGCCAGCAGCCCTCAAGCGGGTACCTACAATGAGCAGTTCTTC
>TRBJ1-5|once|.|TRBV28
CASSVTGVRHF
TGTGCCAGCAGTGTGACGGGGGTACGGCATTTT
>TRBJ1-2|.|.|TRBV28
CASSLSRPNYGYTF
TGTGCCAGCAGTTTATCGCGGCCTAACTATGGCTACACCTTC
>TRBJ2-7|.|TRBD2|TRBV29-1
CSVLPSRLAGGQSYEQYF
TGCAGCGTTCTCCCCTCCCGGCTAGCGGGAGGGCAGTCCTACGAGCAGTACTTC
>TRBJ2-3|.|TRBD1|TRBV9
CASSAPGTGATDTQYF
TGTGCCAGCAGCGCCCCCGGGACAGGGGCAACAGATACGCAGTATTTT
>TRBJ2-3|.|.|TRBV20-1
CSGATDTQYF
TGCAGCGGTGCCACAGATACGCAGTATTTT
>TRBJ1-4|.|.|TRBV19
CASRGSSQRATTTNEKLFF
TGTGCCAGTAGGGGATCTTCCCAGAGGGCCACAACAACTAATGAAAAACTGTTTTTT
>TRBJ1-1|.|.|TRBV7-9
CASSQQGWTEAFF
TGTGCCAGCAGCCAACAGGGTTGGACTGAAGCTTTCTTT
>TRBJ1-6|.|.|TRBV9
CASSPSWGITYNSPLHF
TGTGCCAGCAGCCCTAGCTGGGGAATCACATATAATTCACCCCTCCACTTT
>TRBJ2-1|.|TRBD2|TRBV9
CASTVSGSSYNEQFF
TGTGCCAGCACCGTAAGCGGGAGCTCCTACAATGAGCAGTTCTTC
>TRBJ2-7|.|TRBD1|TRBV30
CAWIEAGTGGYNEQYF
TGTGCCTGGATAGAGGCCGGGACAGGGGGCTACAACGAGCAGTACTTC
>TRBJ1-2|few|.|TRBV7-3
CASSLGPDGGYTF
TGTGCCAGCAGCTTAGGGCCGGATGGTGGCTACACCTTC
>TRBJ2-3|.|.|TRBV4-1
CASSQDKQGSTDTQYF
TGCGCCAGCAGCCAAGATAAGCAGGGAAGCACAGATACGCAGTATTTT
>TRBJ1-6|.|TRBD1|TRBV28
CASRPTGGRVSPLHF
TGTGCCAGCAGACCGACAGGGGGCCGGGTTTCACCCCTCCACTTT
>TRBJ2-7|once|TRBD1|TRBV10-3
CAISETGGQEQYF
TGTGCCATCAGTGAGACAGGGGGCCAGGAGCAGTACTTC
>TRBJ1-1|few|.|TRBV6-5
CASGPGITEAFF
TGTGCCAGCGGCCCGGGTATCACTGAAGCTTTCTTT
>TRBJ1-2|few|TRBD1|TRBV3-1/TRBV3-2
CASSQLGQGYGYTF
TGTGCCAGCAGCCAACTAGGACAGGGGTATGGCTACACCTTC
>TRBJ2-1|.|TRBD2|TRBV7-3
CASSLWAAGGPYNEQFF
TGTGCCAGCAGCTTATGGGCAGCGGGAGGGCCCTACAATGAGCAGTTCTTC
>TRBJ2-3|.|TRBD2|TRBV7-9
CASSLRLAGRDTDTQYF
TGTGCCAGCAGCCTAAGACTAGCGGGGCGAGACACAGATACGCAGTATTTT
>TRBJ2-7|.|TRBD2|TRBV29-1
CSVSLAGVYYEQYF
TGCAGCGTCTCACTAGCGGGAGTGTACTACGAGCAGTACTTC
>TRBJ1-3|.|.|TRBV19
CASSDGVPGNTIYF
TGTGCCAGTAGTGACGGGGTTCCTGGAAACACCATATATTTT